This TCR beta chain appears in the sequencing data of a study of blood T cell repertoires in COVID-19. Study-level information: Both acute and convalescent COVID-19 samples were obtained from the United States, Italy and Spain. T cells, B-cell-depleted T cells, or PBMCs supplied cDNA or gDNA.

The method was immunoSEQ multiplex PCR; TCRdb's version includes in-frame clones alone and lacks a portion of them. The sample records over 250,000 clones, 80% to 90% being singletons. The junction had 11 bases not matched to a gene; V was cut back by 7 bases and J by 1 base. The germline gives CDR1 SQVTM, CDR2 ANQGSEA. The CDR3 consists of 16 residues. This sequence originates from a woman aged 70-85 years with COVID-19, enrolled during active disease. The sample consisted of peripheral blood. V usage is TRBV29-1 and J usage is TRBJ1-1, with 11 positions matching TRBD1. The CDR3 DNA sequence: TGCAGCGGCGGAGGGACAGGGGGTCCCTCGAACACTGAAGCTTTCTTT. Encoded protein: CSGGGTGGPSNTEAFF.